This T cell receptor (beta chain) was recorded in a study of T cell repertoires in ileal Crohn's disease. Trimming pared 10 bases from V and 5 bases from J, leaving 14 bases between. CDR1 and CDR2 (germline): LNHDA, SQIVND (reference sequence). The CDR3 spans 13 residues. Here immunoSEQ multiplex PCR was the method, and the copy in TCRdb shows in-frame clones only, minus some. Altogether 5,400 or so clones are present, around 83% being singletons, with the ten largest covering 11% to 15%. Sample: ileal tissue. This chain uses TRBV19 with TRBJ2-2; the D is unclear. This clonotype was sampled from an adult with Crohn's disease. CDR3 nucleotide sequence: TGTGCCACCCCCAAGGGTAGTACCGGGGAGCTGTTTTTT. This translates into CATPKGSTGELFF. Full variable domain (rest looked up from reference TRBV19 and TRBJ2-2): DGGITQSPKYLFRKEGQNVTLSCEQNLNHDAMYWYRQDPGQGLRLIYYSQIVNDFQKGDIAEGYSVSREKKESFPLTVTSAQKNPTAFYLCATPKGSTGELFFGEGSRLTVL.